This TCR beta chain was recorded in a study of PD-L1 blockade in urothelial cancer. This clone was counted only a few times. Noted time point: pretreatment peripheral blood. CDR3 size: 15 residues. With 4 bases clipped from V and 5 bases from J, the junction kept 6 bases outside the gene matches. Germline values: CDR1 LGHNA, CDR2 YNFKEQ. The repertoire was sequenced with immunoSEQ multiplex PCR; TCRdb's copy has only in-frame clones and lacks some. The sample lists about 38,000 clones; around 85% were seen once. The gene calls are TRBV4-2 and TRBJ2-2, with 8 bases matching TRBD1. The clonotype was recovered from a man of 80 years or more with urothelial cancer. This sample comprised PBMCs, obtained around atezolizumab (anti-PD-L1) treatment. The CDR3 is CASSPSDRVTGELFF. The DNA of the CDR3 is TGTGCCAGCAGCCCCTCGGACAGGGTTACCGGGGAGCTGTTTTTT.